This T cell receptor (beta chain) was profiled in a study of OX40 agonist ivuxolimab in advanced cancers. Study observations and caveats: Certain nonresponding patients likewise had low normalized T-cell clonal expansion.

This clone appeared once. The antigen remains unidentified. The germline V and J ends were trimmed by 1 base and 2 bases, with 11 bases remaining between them. Germline V gene sequence: CDR1 SEHNR, CDR2 FQNEAQ (reference sequence). The CDR3 loop spans 15 amino acids. Only in-frame clones appear in the TCRdb table, and some are missing; sequencing was by immunoSEQ multiplex PCR. The sample has some 80,000 clones; about 92% are singletons. The clonotype was recovered from an adult with an advanced solid tumor such as melanoma, head and neck, liver or kidney cancer. The chain joins TRBV7-9 to TRBJ1-2, with D maybe TRBD1 (5 bases). The sequencing used CD4+ or CD8+ T cells sorted from blood, collected in a trial of the OX40 agonist ivuxolimab. The CDR3 loop is CASSLGGSLNYGYTF. CDR3 sequence (DNA): TGTGCCAGCAGCTTAGGGGGGAGTCTGAACTATGGCTACACCTTC. The full variable domain, in which reference TRBV7-9 and TRBJ1-2 provide the parts outside the CDR3, is DTGVSQNPRHKITKRGQNVTFRCDPISEHNRLYWYRQTLGQGPEFLTYFQNEAQLEKSRLLSDRFSAERPKGSFSTLEIQRTEQGDSAMYLCASSLGGSLNYGYTFGSGTRLTVV.